The rows below give T cell receptor beta chains drawn from one sample of a study of blood T cell repertoires in COVID-19. Data came from immunoSEQ multiplex PCR; TCRdb stores just in-frame clones and leaves some out. The sample includes 40,000 or so clones, around four fifths of them seen just once. Sequenced material: peripheral blood. The receptors stem from a man in his forties or fifties with active COVID-19. CDR3s include the opening cysteine and the closing phenylalanine or tryptophan. A D gene is named only where the DNA matches it firmly. Not every row has a clone size; where given, it reads once, few, many or a size class.

v_gene	d_gene	abundance	j_gene	CDR3aa	CDR3nt
TRBV3-1/TRBV3-2	.	once	TRBJ2-2	CASSQPLAAPGELFF	TGTGCCAGCAGCCAACCGTTGGCCGCCCCCGGGGAGCTGTTTTTT
TRBV11-2	.	.	TRBJ1-1	CASSKDRTNEAFF	TGTGCCAGCAGCAAAGACAGGACGAACGAAGCTTTCTTT
TRBV7-9	TRBD1	.	TRBJ2-1	CASSFLGTGFNEQFF	TGTGCCAGCAGCTTCCTCGGGACAGGGTTCAATGAGCAGTTCTTC
TRBV30	.	.	TRBJ1-3	CAWIDTHSGNTIYF	TGTGCCTGGATTGACACTCACTCTGGAAACACCATATATTTT
TRBV24-1	TRBD1	.	TRBJ2-2	CATSDLGQGDTGELFF	TGTGCCACCAGTGATTTAGGCCAGGGGGACACCGGGGAGCTGTTTTTT
TRBV29-1	.	.	TRBJ1-2	CSVEGGQGWGGYTF	TGCAGCGTTGAAGGGGGCCAGGGGTGGGGTGGCTACACCTTC
TRBV28	.	once	TRBJ2-5	CASSLSGIETQYF	TGTGCCAGCAGTTTGTCAGGGATTGAGACCCAGTACTTC
TRBV6-2/TRBV6-3	.	.	TRBJ2-7	CASSLLGAEGSYEQYF	TGTGCCAGCAGCCTGCTAGGAGCGGAGGGCTCCTACGAGCAGTACTTC
TRBV3-1/TRBV3-2	.	.	TRBJ2-1	CASSQDPRSSYNEQFF	TGTGCCAGCAGCCAAGATCCCCGGAGCTCCTACAATGAGCAGTTCTTC
TRBV7-8	.	.	TRBJ1-2	CASSLDGQSYGYTF	TGTGCCAGCAGCTTAGATGGACAGAGCTATGGCTACACCTTC
TRBV27	.	.	TRBJ1-2	CASSARQTRNYGYTF	TGTGCCAGCAGTGCAAGACAGACACGAAACTATGGCTACACCTTC
TRBV15	.	.	TRBJ2-5	CATSRDFKETQYF	TGTGCCACCAGCAGAGACTTTAAAGAGACCCAGTACTTC
TRBV7-9	TRBD2	.	TRBJ2-1	CASSLLGAGGHNEQFF	TGTGCCAGCAGCCTCCTTGGGGCGGGGGGACACAATGAGCAGTTCTTC
TRBV27	TRBD1	.	TRBJ2-2	CASKRTGITGELFF	TGTGCCAGTAAAAGGACAGGGATCACCGGGGAGCTGTTTTTT
TRBV20-1	.	.	TRBJ1-2	CSASLILDNNYGYTF	TGCAGTGCTAGTTTGATACTTGACAATAACTATGGCTACACCTTC
TRBV7-6	.	few	TRBJ2-2	CASRPVQGNTGELFF	TGTGCCAGCAGACCGGTTCAGGGGAACACCGGGGAGCTGTTTTTT
TRBV15	TRBD2	.	TRBJ2-1	CATSRGGNEQFF	TGTGCCACCAGCAGGGGGGGGAATGAGCAGTTCTTC
TRBV11-2	.	.	TRBJ2-3	CASSANLVDTQYF	TGTGCCAGCAGCGCGAACCTTGTGGATACGCAGTATTTT
TRBV10-3	.	.	TRBJ2-2	CAISESTGTGELFF	TGTGCCATCAGTGAGTCGACGGGCACCGGGGAGCTGTTTTTT
TRBV7-9	.	.	TRBJ2-1	CASSSYRPGFTNEQFF	TGTGCCAGCAGCTCATACCGACCAGGGTTTACGAATGAGCAGTTCTTC
TRBV19	TRBD2	.	TRBJ2-1	CASSTILAGTYNEQFF	TGTGCCAGTAGTACAATTCTAGCGGGAACCTACAATGAGCAGTTCTTC
TRBV9	TRBD2	few	TRBJ2-1	CASSVTSGTSGTGEQFF	TGTGCCAGCAGCGTTACCTCCGGGACTAGCGGGACGGGTGAGCAGTTCTTC
TRBV5-1	.	.	TRBJ2-7	CASSLSRMSYEQYF	TGCGCCAGCAGCTTGTCGCGGATGTCCTACGAGCAGTACTTC
TRBV4-3	.	.	TRBJ2-7	CASSQETGGAYEQYF	TGCGCCAGCAGCCAAGAGACGGGGGGCGCCTACGAGCAGTACTTC
TRBV10-3	TRBD2	.	TRBJ2-1	CAISASGTSGSFRNEQFF	TGTGCCATCAGTGCCTCCGGGACTAGCGGGAGTTTTAGGAATGAGCAGTTCTTC
TRBV5-5	TRBD1	once	TRBJ1-4	CASRRSQGAREKLFF	TGTGCCAGCAGGCGTTCACAGGGGGCGCGAGAAAAACTGTTTTTT
TRBV19	.	.	TRBJ2-2	CASKFDSLNTGELFF	TGTGCCAGTAAATTCGACAGTCTTAACACCGGGGAGCTGTTTTTT
TRBV4-2	TRBD2	.	TRBJ2-7	CASSQDLLAGGLYEQYF	TGTGCCAGCAGCCAAGACCTACTAGCGGGAGGCCTCTACGAGCAGTACTTC
TRBV18	TRBD1	.	TRBJ1-3	CASSLRTDRAGNTIYF	TGTGCCAGCTCACTACGGACGGACAGGGCCGGAAACACCATATATTTT
TRBV18	TRBD2	.	TRBJ2-1	CASSPGGRAVGNEQFF	TGTGCCAGCTCACCCGGAGGGAGGGCCGTTGGAAATGAGCAGTTCTTC
TRBV7-9	.	.	TRBJ2-2	CASSLEGDRELFF	TGTGCCAGCAGCTTAGAGGGGGACAGGGAGCTGTTTTTT
TRBV7-9	.	.	TRBJ2-3	CASSWQAGGTDTQYF	TGTGCCAGCAGCTGGCAAGCGGGCGGCACAGATACGCAGTATTTT
TRBV20-1	.	.	TRBJ2-1	CSASYRLARNEQFF	TGCAGTGCTAGTTATCGGTTAGCGCGAAATGAGCAGTTCTTC
TRBV3-1/TRBV3-2	.	.	TRBJ2-7	CASSRRPMPSYEQYF	TGTGCCAGCAGTAGGAGACCCATGCCCTCCTACGAGCAGTACTTC
TRBV29-1	TRBD1	.	TRBJ1-2	CSVEGWGAGGHNYGYTF	TGCAGCGTTGAAGGTTGGGGCGCAGGGGGACATAACTATGGCTACACCTTC
TRBV5-1	TRBD2	.	TRBJ2-3	CASLGGLGTDTQYF	TGCGCCAGCCTGGGCGGACTAGGGACAGATACGCAGTATTTT
TRBV19	.	.	TRBJ2-3	CASSLRQPDTQYF	TGTGCCAGTAGTCTCAGACAACCAGATACGCAGTATTTT
TRBV4-2	.	.	TRBJ1-6	CASSQDVGGGNSPLHF	TGTGCCAGCAGCCAAGATGTCGGGGGGGGGAATTCACCCCTCCACTTT
TRBV21-1	.	.	TRBJ1-3	CASSTSRARENTIYF	TGTGCCAGCAGCACTTCCAGGGCGCGGGAAAACACCATATATTTT
TRBV19	.	.	TRBJ1-4	CASRTLGGAFEKLFF	TGTGCCAGTAGGACTTTAGGTGGCGCTTTTGAAAAACTGTTTTTT
TRBV4-3	TRBD2	.	TRBJ2-3	CASSQRPGLAGTDTQYF	TGCGCCAGCAGCCAACGACCGGGACTAGCGGGTACAGATACGCAGTATTTT
TRBV18	.	.	TRBJ2-7	CASSLSPSSYEQYF	TGTGCCAGCTCACTATCCCCGAGCTCCTACGAGCAGTACTTC
TRBV30	.	.	TRBJ2-1	CAWSSEGRNEQFF	TGTGCCTGGAGTTCGGAGGGGAGGAATGAGCAGTTCTTC
TRBV5-1	TRBD1	once	TRBJ1-2	CASSAQGSYGYTF	TGCGCCAGCAGCGCACAGGGGAGCTATGGCTACACCTTC
TRBV20-1	TRBD2	.	TRBJ2-3	CSASTGTSGGDTQYF	TGCAGTGCAAGTACCGGGACTAGCGGGGGAGATACGCAGTATTTT
TRBV5-1	TRBD1	.	TRBJ1-2	CASSLLGGQGWQGYTF	TGCGCCAGCAGCTTGTTAGGAGGACAGGGATGGCAGGGCTACACCTTC
TRBV24-1	TRBD1	.	TRBJ2-1	CATSDFRQGQFF	TGTGCCACCAGTGATTTCAGACAGGGACAGTTCTTC
TRBV9	TRBD1	.	TRBJ1-1	CASSVADTGGNLNTEAFF	TGTGCCAGCAGCGTAGCCGACACAGGGGGCAATCTGAACACTGAAGCTTTCTTT
TRBV3-1/TRBV3-2	.	few	TRBJ1-5	CASSLTGYSNQPQHF	TGTGCCAGCAGCCTAACAGGGTATAGCAATCAGCCCCAGCATTTT